These 8 T cell receptor beta chains originate from one sample sequenced in a study of regulatory T cells in long-lasting Graves disease (dated by TCRdb to the early 2020s). Library construction relied on multiplex PCR. TCRdb names Illumina HiSeq 4000 as the instrument used. CDR3 regions were amplified by Arm-PCR with iRepertoire HTBI primers to construct TCR beta libraries. The public reads were quality trimmed at Q25 with fastp and then assembled into clones with MiXCR by TCRdb, keeping productive beta chains. Rows matching on CDR3 protein sequence are summarized as one entry with the most common DNA and genes. This sample comprises approximately 460,000 distinct CDR3 sequences, about 15% of them detected only once. The biggest ten clones account for roughly a tenth of the sample. This specimen's time point label, per the study, means: newly diagnosed GD, antithyroid drugs for less than 3 months. For both TCR sequencing and RNA sequencing, RNA was extracted from PBMCs in TRIzol.

These same data were also listed under a study on T cells in Graves' hyperthyroidism and ophthalmopathy.

The source was peripheral blood mononuclear cells (PBMCs), collected at new diagnosis, from a patient treated with antithyroid drugs. The receptors derive from a woman aged 30 to 39 with Graves disease. Donor details come from another sample of the same person, matched by shared clones.

The chain employs TRBV12-3 or TRBV12-4 and TRBJ2-3; D ambiguous. The CDR3 contains 15 residues. The V gene lost 3 bases and the J gene lost 5 bases, with 15 bases spanning the gap. The CDR3 region has the DNA TGTGCCAGCAGTTTCATGGTGGAAAAGGGAGATACGCAGTATTTT. The encoded protein is CASSFMVEKGDTQYF.

Ten or more counts support this clonotype. V and J are TRBV4-1 and TRBJ1-4, with 8 bases lining up with TRBD1. Trimming removed 1 base from V and 16 bases from J; junction bases left unmatched: 2. CDR3 length: 11 residues. Germline CDR1 is MGHRA and CDR2 is YSYEKL. The CDR3 sequence is CASSQGTGWFF. CDR3 DNA: TGCGCCAGCAGCCAAGGGACAGGGTGGTTTTTT.

At least ten counts were recorded for this clonotype. The chain employs TRBV27 and TRBJ2-7, with TRBD1 matching 7 bases. Germline CDR1 reads MNHEY; CDR2 reads SMNVEV (reference sequence). V trimming: 5 bases; J trimming: 6 bases; junction bases outside the gene matches: 10. This CDR3 spans 14 amino acids. The CDR3 DNA reads TGTGCCAGCAGTCCGACAGGGCACACAGCCGAGCAGTACTTC. It is translated as CASSPTGHTAEQYF.

The V call is TRBV5-1, the J call TRBJ1-2, with 9 nucleotides matching TRBD1. Germline lookup yields CDR1 SGHRS and CDR2 YFSETQ. V dropped 4 bases and J dropped 6; count of bases not matched to a gene: 13. This CDR3 is built from 16 residues. DNA of the CDR3: TGCGCCAGCAGCCCGGGCCGGGACAGGGTGCCCCATGGCTACACCTTC. It codes for CASSPGRDRVPHGYTF.

The J gene is TRBJ2-1, the V gene TRBV30, with D possibly TRBD1 on 6 matching bases. This CDR3 spans 14 amino acids. Per germline, CDR1 GTSNPN and CDR2 SVGIG (reference sequence). V was clipped by 4 bases and J by 4 bases, with 14 bases between them. The CDR3 sequence: CAWTGDTLYNEQFF. The CDR3 coding sequence is TGTGCCTGGACAGGGGACACCCTATACAATGAGCAGTTCTTC.

This clonotype was seen repeatedly, ten times or more. The J gene is TRBJ1-1, the V gene TRBV7-2; no firm D call. V was trimmed by 8 bases and J by 3 bases, leaving 22 bases between them. Per germline, CDR1 SGHTA and CDR2 FQGNSA. CDR3 length equals 16 residues. The CDR3 nucleotides are TGTGCCAGCGGGAGATTGGCCTCTCGGTCATACACTGAAGCTTTCTTT. This gives the protein CASGRLASRSYTEAFF.

Of note for this clonotype: This could be a read error, since a much larger clone is one nucleotide away. This rearrangement joins TRBV5-6 to TRBJ2-1; D might be TRBD1 (5 bases). The CDR3 spans 15 residues. CDR1 and CDR2 from the germline V gene are SGHDT and YYEEEE. V was pared by 1 base and J by 6 bases, with 14 bases between. The CDR3 spells CASSLSQTASNEQFF. The CDR3 DNA reads TGTGCCAGCAGCTTGTCACAGACAGCGTCCAATGAGCAGTTCTTC.

The V call is TRBV24-1, the J call TRBJ2-2; no firm D call. Trimming removed 9 bases at V and 4 bases at J, with 14 bases between. CDR1 is KGHDR and CDR2 is SFDVKD in the germline V gene. The CDR3 is 14 amino acids. The CDR3 region is CATGIGLSTGELFF. The CDR3 coding sequence is TGTGCCACCGGGATAGGGTTGAGCACCGGGGAGCTGTTTTTT.